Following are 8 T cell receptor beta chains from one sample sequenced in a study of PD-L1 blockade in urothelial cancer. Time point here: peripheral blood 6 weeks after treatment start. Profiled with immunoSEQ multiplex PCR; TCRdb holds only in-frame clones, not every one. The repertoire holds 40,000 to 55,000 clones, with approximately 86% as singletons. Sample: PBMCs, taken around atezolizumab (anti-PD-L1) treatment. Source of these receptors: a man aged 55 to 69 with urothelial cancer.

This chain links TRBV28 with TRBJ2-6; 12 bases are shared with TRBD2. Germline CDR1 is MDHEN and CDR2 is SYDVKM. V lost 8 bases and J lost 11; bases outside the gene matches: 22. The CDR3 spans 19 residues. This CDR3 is CASQATSGGTLWRGDVLTF. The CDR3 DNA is TGTGCCAGCCAGGCGACTAGCGGGGGTACTCTCTGGAGGGGGGACGTCCTGACTTTC.

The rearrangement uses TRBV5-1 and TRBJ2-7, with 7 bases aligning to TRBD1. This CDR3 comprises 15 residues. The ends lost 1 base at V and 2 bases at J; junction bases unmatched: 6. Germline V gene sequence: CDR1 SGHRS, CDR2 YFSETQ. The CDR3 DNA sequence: TGCGCCAGCAGCTTGAGTCGGGACAGAACCTACGAGCAGTACTTC. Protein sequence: CASSLSRDRTYEQYF.

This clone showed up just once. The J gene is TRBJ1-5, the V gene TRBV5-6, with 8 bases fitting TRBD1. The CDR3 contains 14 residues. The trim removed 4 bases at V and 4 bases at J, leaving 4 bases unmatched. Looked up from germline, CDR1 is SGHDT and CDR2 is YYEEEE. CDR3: CASSRTGPNQPQHF. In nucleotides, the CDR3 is TGTGCCAGCAGCCGGACAGGGCCAAATCAGCCCCAGCATTTT.

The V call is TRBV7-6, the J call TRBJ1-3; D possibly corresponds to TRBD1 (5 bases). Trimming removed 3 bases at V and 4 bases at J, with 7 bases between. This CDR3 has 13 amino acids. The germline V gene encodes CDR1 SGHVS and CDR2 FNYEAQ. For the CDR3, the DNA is TGTGCCAGCAGCTTGACAGCAGGAAACACCATATATTTT. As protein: CASSLTAGNTIYF.

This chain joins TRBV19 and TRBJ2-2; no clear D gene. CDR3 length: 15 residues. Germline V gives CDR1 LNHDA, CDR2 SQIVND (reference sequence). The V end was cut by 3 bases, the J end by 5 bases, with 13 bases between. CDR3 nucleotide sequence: TGTGCCAGTAGTATCGCCGGAGCTAGGACCGGGGAGCTGTTTTTT. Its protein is CASSIAGARTGELFF.

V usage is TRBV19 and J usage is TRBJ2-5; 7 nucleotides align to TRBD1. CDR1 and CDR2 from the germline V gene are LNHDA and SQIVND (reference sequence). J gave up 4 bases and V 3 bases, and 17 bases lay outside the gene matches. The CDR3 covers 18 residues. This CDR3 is CASSIENPGTVKAETQYF. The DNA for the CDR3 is TGTGCCAGTAGTATCGAAAACCCCGGGACAGTTAAGGCAGAGACCCAGTACTTC.

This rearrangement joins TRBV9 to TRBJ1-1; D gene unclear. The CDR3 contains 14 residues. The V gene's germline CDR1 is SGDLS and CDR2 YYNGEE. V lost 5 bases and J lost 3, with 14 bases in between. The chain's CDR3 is CASSARPTDTEAFF. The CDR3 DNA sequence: TGTGCCAGCAGTGCCAGGCCAACAGACACTGAAGCTTTCTTT.

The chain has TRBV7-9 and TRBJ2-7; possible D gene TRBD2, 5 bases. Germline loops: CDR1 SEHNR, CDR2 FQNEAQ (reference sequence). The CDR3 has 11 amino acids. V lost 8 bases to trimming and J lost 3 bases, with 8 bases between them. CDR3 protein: CASQRDYEQYF. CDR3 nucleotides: TGTGCCAGCCAACGGGACTACGAGCAGTACTTC.